One and the same sample provided the 26 T cell receptor beta chains below, sequenced in a study of blood T cell repertoires in COVID-19. Method: immunoSEQ multiplex PCR; TCRdb's copy keeps in-frame clones and lacks some. The data contain 130,000 or so clones, around nine tenths of them singletons. Sequenced sample: peripheral blood. All receptors derive from a woman between 65 and 79 years old with COVID-19, enrolled during active disease.

This rearrangement joins TRBV9 to TRBJ1-2; tentative D call: TRBD1 (6 bases). Germline values: CDR1 SGDLS, CDR2 YYNGEE. Trimming took 0 bases from V and 1 from J, leaving 7 bases between them. The CDR3 is 14 residues long. The CDR3 DNA is TGTGCCAGCAGCGTAGGGGGGCGTAACTATGGCTACACCTTC. It encodes CASSVGGRNYGYTF.

The V and J genes are TRBV9 and TRBJ2-1; 10 positions match TRBD1. V gave up 4 bases and J gave up 8 bases; unmatched junction bases: 6. Germline assignment: CDR1 SGDLS and CDR2 YYNGEE. The CDR3 spans 14 residues. The CDR3 DNA sequence: TGTGCCAGCAGCCTAGGACAGGGGGTAGATGAGCAGTTCTTC. Protein product: CASSLGQGVDEQFF.

The V and J genes are TRBV5-1 and TRBJ2-3, with D perhaps matching TRBD2 (7 bases). Germline values: CDR1 SGHRS, CDR2 YFSETQ. Trimming removed 10 bases from V and 4 bases from J, with 22 bases in between. The length of the CDR3 is 15 residues. The CDR3: CARYTGGPLSDTQYF. In nucleotides, the CDR3 is TGCGCCCGCTACACCGGGGGGCCGTTATCAGATACGCAGTATTTT. The variable domain in full, with the rest retrieved from reference TRBV5-1 and TRBJ2-3, is KAGVTQTPRYLIKTRGQQVTLSCSPISGHRSVSWYQQTPGQGLQFLFEYFSETQRNKGNFPGRFSGRQFSNSRSEMNVSTLELGDSALYLCARYTGGPLSDTQYFGPGTRLTVL.

The CDR3 region has the DNA TGTGCCAGCAGCTTAGTCTCGGGTAACACTGAAGCTTTCTTT. Its protein is CASSLVSGNTEAFF. The chain links TRBV7-9 to TRBJ1-1; D is unresolved. CDR3 length: 14 amino acids. CDR1 and CDR2 from the germline V gene are SEHNR and FQNEAQ (reference sequence). With 1 base removed from V and 2 bases from J, the gap between germline ends came to 8 bases.

The chain employs TRBV10-3 and TRBJ1-5, with D unclear. This CDR3 is built from 14 residues. Per germline, CDR1 ENHRY and CDR2 SYGVKD. V was shortened by 1 base and J by 3 bases, with 7 bases between the two germline ends. The CDR3 here is CAISEFAVNQPQHF. In DNA, the CDR3 is TGTGCCATCAGTGAGTTTGCAGTCAATCAGCCCCAGCATTTT.

This clone has just one count. The J gene is TRBJ2-2, the V gene TRBV19; D might be TRBD2 (7 bases). CDR1 is LNHDA and CDR2 is SQIVND in the germline V gene (reference sequence). With 7 bases removed from V and 6 bases from J, the gap between germline ends came to 15 bases. This CDR3 comprises 14 residues. Here the CDR3 DNA reads TGTGCCAGTACATGGGGGGGGCTCGCCGGGGAGCTGTTTTTT. Translating it yields CASTWGGLAGELFF.

The chain recombines TRBV10-3 with TRBJ1-2, with 8 bases fitting TRBD1. CDR1 ENHRY and CDR2 SYGVKD come from the germline V gene. V lost 10 bases, J lost 5 bases, and 9 bases stayed unmatched. CDR3 size: 13 residues. CDR3 amino acids: CATTDRGSYGYTF. The DNA of the CDR3 is TGTGCCACCACCGACAGGGGAAGTTATGGCTACACCTTC.

This chain connects TRBV19 to TRBJ1-6; possibly TRBD1 for D (5 bases). Germline V CDR1 and CDR2: LNHDA, SQIVND (reference sequence). V dropped 3 bases and J dropped 1 base, with 13 bases sitting between them. The CDR3 is 17 amino acids. CDR3 amino acids: CASSIQRGGSYNSPLHF. The CDR3 DNA reads TGTGCCAGTAGTATCCAGCGCGGGGGATCCTATAATTCACCCCTCCACTTT. Supplemented by reference TRBV19 and TRBJ1-6, the full variable domain reads DGGITQSPKYLFRKEGQNVTLSCEQNLNHDAMYWYRQDPGQGLRLIYYSQIVNDFQKGDIAEGYSVSREKKESFPLTVTSAQKNPTAFYLCASSIQRGGSYNSPLHFGNGTRLTVT.

The chain has TRBV3-1 (or the pseudogene TRBV3-2) and TRBJ1-6; no reliable D call. The CDR3 contains 14 residues. The germline V and J ends were trimmed by 4 bases and 7 bases, with 11 bases remaining between them. CDR1 and CDR2 (germline): LGHDT, YNNKEL (reference sequence). The CDR3 here is CASSRPIRNSPLHF. The CDR3 DNA follows: TGTGCCAGCAGCCGCCCGATCCGGAATTCACCCCTCCACTTT.

The chain joins TRBV9 to TRBJ1-2; possible D gene TRBD1, 5 bases. The V gene's germline CDR1 is SGDLS and CDR2 YYNGEE. The V gene lost 0 bases and the J gene lost 4 bases, with 10 bases spanning the gap. The CDR3 spans 14 residues. Here the CDR3 DNA reads TGTGCCAGCAGCGTAGGGTCAGGGCTCTATGGCTACACCTTC. Protein sequence: CASSVGSGLYGYTF.

This CDR3 is CSARDQYGYTF. Written as DNA, the CDR3 is TGCAGTGCTAGAGACCAGTATGGCTACACCTTC. The rearrangement uses TRBV20-1 and TRBJ1-2, with D hard to call. The ends were cut back, 0 bases at V and 5 bases at J, with 4 bases in the middle. The CDR3 extends over 11 amino acids. Germline V lookup: CDR1 DFQATT, CDR2 SNEGSKA (reference sequence).

V gene TRBV13 combines with J gene TRBJ1-1, with 9 bases that match TRBD1. CDR3 size: 14 residues. Trimming at V came to 10 bases and at J to 0 bases, leaving 6 bases not matched to a gene. Germline CDR1 and CDR2: PRHDT and FYEKMQ (reference sequence). CDR3 amino acids: CATGTGIMNTEAFF. The CDR3 nucleotides are TGTGCCACCGGGACAGGGATCATGAACACTGAAGCTTTCTTT.

CDR3 DNA: TGTGCCAGCAGCGACAGAATCAATCAGCCCCAGCATTTT. It encodes CASSDRINQPQHF. The chain has TRBV12-3 or TRBV12-4 and TRBJ1-5; tentative D call: TRBD1 (5 bases). The CDR3 runs to 13 residues. The V end lost 6 bases, the J end lost 3 bases, and 9 bases lay between the germline ends.

In its sample, this clone was seen once. The chain has TRBV5-6 and TRBJ2-6; D gene uncertain. The V and J ends lost 4 bases and 4 bases respectively, with 12 bases between them. This CDR3 contains 15 residues. Germline lookup yields CDR1 SGHDT and CDR2 YYEEEE. In DNA form, the CDR3 reads TGTGCCAGCAGCGAGACAAACAGAGGGGCCAACGTCCTGACTTTC. This encodes CASSETNRGANVLTF.

This chain joins TRBV27 and TRBJ1-6; 7 bases line up with TRBD1. Germline V CDR1 and CDR2: MNHEY, SMNVEV (reference sequence). CDR3 length: 19 residues. The V segment lost 1 base and the J segment 2 bases; nucleotides outside the gene matches: 11. DNA of the CDR3: TGTGCCAGCAGTTTATACGCCGGGCAGGGGGTCACCTATAATTCACCCCTCCACTTT. Translating it yields CASSLYAGQGVTYNSPLHF.

This chain joins TRBV19 and TRBJ2-7; D is possibly TRBD1 (5 bases). Germline V gene lookup returns CDR1 LNHDA and CDR2 SQIVND (reference sequence). Trimming removed 5 bases from V and 6 bases from J, with 23 bases in between. The CDR3 spans 16 residues. The CDR3 protein is CASSGKRQPKKSEQYF. For the CDR3, the DNA is TGTGCCAGTAGTGGGAAAAGACAGCCCAAGAAGAGCGAGCAGTACTTC.

The J gene is TRBJ1-5, the V gene TRBV2; D not resolved. The CDR3 extends over 13 amino acids. Germline V gene sequence: CDR1 SNHLY, CDR2 FYNNEI. Trimming removed 5 bases at V and 4 bases at J, with 9 bases between. The CDR3 loop is CASSRHLNQPQHF. In nucleotides, the CDR3 is TGTGCCAGCAGTAGACACCTAAATCAGCCCCAGCATTTT.

The chain is built from TRBV13 and TRBJ2-7; 7 nucleotides match TRBD2. Germline V gene sequence: CDR1 PRHDT, CDR2 FYEKMQ (reference sequence). With V trimmed by 2 bases and J by 3 bases, 19 bases remained unmatched. The CDR3 has 19 amino acids. The CDR3 is CASSLSGGGRVGKLYEQYF. CDR3 coding DNA: TGTGCCAGCAGCTTATCGGGCGGGGGTCGTGTCGGTAAGCTCTACGAGCAGTACTTC.

The rearrangement links TRBV4-1 to TRBJ2-1; TRBD2 matches 8 bases. The V gene end was trimmed by 0 bases and the J gene end by 2 bases; junction bases not matched to a gene: 6. Germline assignment: CDR1 MGHRA and CDR2 YSYEKL. The CDR3 has 17 residues. CDR3 residues: CASSQDREGLPYNEQFF. DNA of the CDR3: TGCGCCAGCAGCCAAGATCGGGAGGGTCTCCCCTACAATGAGCAGTTCTTC.

The J gene is TRBJ2-2, the V gene TRBV5-1; D gene uncertain. CDR3 size: 13 residues. Germline-derived CDR1 and CDR2 are SGHRS and YFSETQ. Trimming cost V 7 bases and J 6 bases, with 13 bases left between them. CDR3 sequence reads: CASGLTLPGELFF. DNA for the CDR3: TGCGCCAGCGGGCTGACGCTGCCCGGGGAGCTGTTTTTT.

This sequence joins TRBV7-2 and TRBJ2-1; weak D call: TRBD1 (6 bases). Trimming cost V 1 base and J 5 bases, with 15 bases left between them. The CDR3 loop spans 16 amino acids. Germline V gene sequence: CDR1 SGHTA, CDR2 FQGNSA. CDR3 DNA: TGTGCCAGCAGCTTAGTGGGCAGGGGATGGGACAATGAGCAGTTCTTC. Translation gives CASSLVGRGWDNEQFF.

In this sample, this clone turned up a few times. V gene TRBV28 combines with J gene TRBJ2-7, with a tentative D call TRBD2 (6 bases). Germline V gene data show CDR1 as MDHEN and CDR2 as SYDVKM. The CDR3 extends over 14 amino acids. Trimming cost V 6 bases and J 4 bases, with 16 bases left between them. The CDR3 protein is CASRPAGLMYEQYF. CDR3 sequence (DNA): TGTGCCAGCAGGCCGGCGGGGCTAATGTACGAGCAGTACTTC. The full variable domain, rest sourced from reference TRBV28 and TRBJ2-7, is DVKVTQSSRYLVKRTGEKVFLECVQDMDHENMFWYRQDPGLGLRLIYFSYDVKMKEKGDIPEGYSVSREKKERFSLILESASTNQTSMYLCASRPAGLMYEQYFGPGTRLTVT.

This chain joins TRBV7-2 and TRBJ2-1; 9 nucleotides line up with TRBD2. Per germline, CDR1 SGHTA and CDR2 FQGNSA. The CDR3 runs 15 residues. V lost 3 bases to trimming and J lost 8 bases; unmatched junction nucleotides: 8. The CDR3 protein is CASSFLAGARDEQFF. Written as DNA, the CDR3 is TGTGCCAGCAGCTTTTTAGCGGGGGCACGGGATGAGCAGTTCTTC.

The chain is built from TRBV30 and TRBJ1-6; D not resolved. The CDR3 runs to 14 residues. The V end was cut by 0 bases, the J end by 9 bases, with 12 bases between. Germline CDR1 reads GTSNPN; CDR2 reads SVGIG (reference sequence). Here the CDR3 reads CAWSVLAGSSPLHF. The CDR3 bases are TGTGCCTGGAGTGTACTGGCGGGGAGTTCACCCCTCCACTTT.

V and J are TRBV5-6 and TRBJ2-2; no clear D gene. V dropped 1 base and J dropped 2 bases, with 15 bases sitting between them. CDR1 SGHDT and CDR2 YYEEEE come from the germline V gene. The CDR3 has 17 residues. Here the CDR3 reads CASSLSWYSLNTGELFF. CDR3 DNA: TGTGCCAGCAGCTTGTCTTGGTACTCCTTAAACACCGGGGAGCTGTTTTTT.

The chain uses TRBV5-1 and TRBJ2-1; 7 nucleotides match TRBD2. Looked up from germline, CDR1 is SGHRS and CDR2 is YFSETQ. This CDR3 region has 17 residues. The ends lost 4 bases at V and 5 bases at J; junction bases unmatched: 15. The CDR3 reads CASSRPRERKTNNEQFF. The CDR3 DNA is TGCGCCAGCAGCCGGCCGCGGGAGCGGAAGACGAACAATGAGCAGTTCTTC.